The 16 T cell receptor beta chains given below trace back to one sample, sequenced in a study of cytotoxic CD8 clonotypes in ibrutinib-treated CLL (dated by TCRdb to 2020 to 2022). Interpreted using the paper, the time point label stands for: 24 months on ibrutinib. Library method: the immunoSEQ multiplex PCR assay. TCRdb carries this immuneACCESS record with in-frame sequences only. Its versions omit some clonotypes, under half of them owing to an unresolved V gene in the studies checked, with the rest unexplained. The sample includes roughly 150,000 clones, with approximately 84% observed a single time. The top ten hold under 5.5% of the sample. Sequenced here: PBMCs, sampled after 24 months of ibrutinib treatment. The receptors originated from a human donor with chronic lymphocytic leukemia.

This chain joins TRBV7-2 and TRBJ2-1; 7 nucleotides agree with TRBD1. CDR1 is SGHTA and CDR2 is FQGNSA in the germline V gene. The V segment lost 1 base and the J segment 14 bases; nucleotides outside the gene matches: 8. This CDR3 is 13 amino acids long. CDR3 amino acids: CASSLVRGRIKFF. The CDR3 DNA reads TGTGCCAGCAGCTTAGTAAGGGGGCGTATCAAGTTCTTC. Full variable domain (remainder filled in from reference TRBV7-2 and TRBJ2-1): GAGVSQSPSNKVTEKGKDVELRCDPISGHTALYWYRQSLGQGLEFLIYFQGNSAPDKSGLPSDRFSAERTGGSVSTLTIQRTQQEDSAVYLCASSLVRGRIKFFGPGTRLTVL.

CDR3 sequence reads: CASRGSYGYTF. CDR3 bases: TGTGCCAGCAGGGGTAGTTATGGCTACACCTTC. This chain uses TRBV2 with TRBJ1-2; no firm D call. CDR1 is SNHLY and CDR2 is FYNNEI in the germline V gene. The CDR3 spans 11 residues. Deletions cut 6 bases from V and 5 bases from J, with 7 bases between. The variable domain in full, with the rest retrieved from reference TRBV2 and TRBJ1-2, is EPEVTQTPSHQVTQMGQEVILRCVPISNHLYFYWYRQILGQKVEFLVSFYNNEISEKSEIFDDQFSVERPDGSNFTLKIRSTKLEDSAMYFCASRGSYGYTFGSGTRLTVV.

On this clone: Other DNA variants within this sample encode the same CDR3. V and J are TRBV30 and TRBJ1-6; D unresolved. The CDR3 has 14 amino acids. V gave up 4 bases and J gave up 0 bases, with 7 bases separating them. CDR1 is GTSNPN and CDR2 is SVGIG in the germline V gene (reference sequence). CDR3 region: CAWNRDSYNSPLHF. The CDR3, as DNA: TGTGCCTGGAACCGGGACTCCTATAATTCACCCCTCCACTTT.

The rearrangement uses TRBV7-9 and TRBJ1-4; D possibly corresponds to TRBD1 (6 bases). The CDR3 spans 14 residues. From germline, CDR1 is SEHNR and CDR2 FQNEAQ (reference sequence). V was shortened by 7 bases and J by 4 bases, with 13 bases between the two germline ends. Here the CDR3 reads CASTPTGNNEKLFF. In DNA form, the CDR3 reads TGTGCCAGCACCCCGACAGGAAATAATGAAAAACTGTTTTTT.

V is TRBV29-1 and J is TRBJ2-2, with TRBD2 matching over 11 bases. The junction had 13 bases not matched to a gene; V was cut back by 4 bases and J by 3 bases. From germline, CDR1 is SQVTM and CDR2 ANQGSEA. The CDR3 sequence is 18 residues long. DNA of the CDR3: TGCAGCGTTGCGAGTAGGACTACTAGCGGGAGAGACACCGGGGAGCTGTTTTTT. Its translation: CSVASRTTSGRDTGELFF.

The chain employs TRBV6-5 and TRBJ2-2; D gene unclear. V lost 2 bases and J lost 5, with 9 bases in between. The CDR3 runs 14 residues. Germline CDR1 and CDR2: MNHEY and SVGAGI. CDR3 nucleotide sequence: TGTGCCAGCAGTTACGTGTCTTCTACCGGGGAGCTGTTTTTT. Translated, it gives CASSYVSSTGELFF.

The chain links TRBV19 to TRBJ2-1; 8 bases map to TRBD2. From germline, CDR1 is LNHDA and CDR2 SQIVND (reference sequence). With V trimmed by 9 bases and J by 5 bases, 18 bases remained unmatched. The CDR3 is made up of 17 amino acids. CDR3 in amino acids: CASHSWEAGTRNNEQFF. CDR3 in DNA: TGTGCCAGCCACTCTTGGGAAGCCGGGACTAGAAACAATGAGCAGTTCTTC.

The chain is built from TRBV18 and TRBJ2-5; maybe TRBD2 (5 bases). Trimming took 3 bases from V and 1 from J, leaving 9 bases between them. CDR3 length: 14 amino acids. Per germline, CDR1 KGHSH and CDR2 LQKENI. As DNA, the CDR3 is TGTGCCAGCTCACCCGGACTTACCCAAGAGACCCAGTACTTC. Translated: CASSPGLTQETQYF.

This chain uses TRBV18 with TRBJ2-2; D is uncertain. CDR1 is KGHSH and CDR2 is LQKENI in the germline V gene. This CDR3 has 13 amino acids. The V end was cut by 3 bases, the J end by 6 bases, with 8 bases between. The CDR3 region is CASSPNVAGELFF. The CDR3 DNA reads as TGTGCCAGCTCACCCAACGTCGCCGGGGAGCTGTTTTTT.

This chain uses TRBV7-3 with TRBJ1-1; a possible D gene is TRBD1 (6 bases). Trimming cost V 2 bases and J 5 bases, with 12 bases left between them. The CDR3 contains 14 residues. The germline CDR1 and CDR2 sequences are SGHTA and FQGTGA. This CDR3 is CASSLQRGGTEAFF. The CDR3, as DNA: TGTGCCAGCAGCTTACAAAGGGGGGGAACTGAAGCTTTCTTT.

The rearrangement joins TRBV7-9 to TRBJ1-6, with 7 bases fitting TRBD1. Germline trimming cut 3 bases from V and 0 bases from J; bases unmatched to any gene: 2. The CDR3 is 16 amino acids. Germline loops: CDR1 SEHNR, CDR2 FQNEAQ (reference sequence). CDR3 protein: CASSLGQLSYNSPLHF. The CDR3 DNA is TGTGCCAGCAGCTTGGGACAGCTCTCCTATAATTCACCCCTCCACTTT.

The rearrangement links TRBV5-6 to TRBJ1-2, with 8 positions matching TRBD1. CDR3 length: 15 amino acids. V lost 3 bases to trimming and J lost 1 base; unmatched junction nucleotides: 5. Germline CDR1 and CDR2: SGHDT and YYEEEE. CDR3 DNA: TGTGCCAGCAGCTCCGACAGGGGACGTAACTATGGCTACACCTTC. The encoded protein is CASSSDRGRNYGYTF.

The V call is TRBV5-6, the J call TRBJ1-2; D is possibly TRBD1 (5 bases). Germline V CDR1 and CDR2: SGHDT, YYEEEE. Trimming took 6 bases from V and 2 from J, leaving 11 bases between them. The CDR3 is 13 residues long. CDR3 nucleotide sequence: TGTGCCAGCACGGACATCCTAAACTATGGCTACACCTTC. It translates to CASTDILNYGYTF.

The chain joins TRBV5-1 to TRBJ1-2; 9 bases agree with TRBD1. The trim removed 5 bases at V and 3 bases at J, leaving 8 bases unmatched. Germline CDR1 and CDR2: SGHRS and YFSETQ. The CDR3 is 15 residues long. CDR3 residues: CASRPDRGGYYGYTF. The CDR3 region has the DNA TGCGCCAGCAGACCAGACAGGGGGGGCTACTATGGCTACACCTTC.

This clone was counted ten times or more. The chain uses TRBV14 and TRBJ1-2; D gene ambiguous. The CDR3 contains 13 residues. In germline, CDR1 is SGHDN, CDR2 FVKESK. Trimming removed 5 bases at V and 0 bases at J, with 7 bases between. CDR3 in DNA: TGTGCCAGCAGCGATGGTACTAACTATGGCTACACCTTC. Amino acid sequence: CASSDGTNYGYTF.

The rearrangement joins TRBV27 to TRBJ2-6, with 12 bases identical to TRBD1. Germline V gene sequence: CDR1 MNHEY, CDR2 SMNVEV (reference sequence). The CDR3 consists of 18 residues. V was clipped by 4 bases and J by 0 bases; unmatched bases: 4. CDR3 loop: CASSSLGQGASGANVLTF. The DNA for the CDR3 is TGTGCCAGCAGTTCCCTGGGACAGGGGGCCTCTGGGGCCAACGTCCTGACTTTC.